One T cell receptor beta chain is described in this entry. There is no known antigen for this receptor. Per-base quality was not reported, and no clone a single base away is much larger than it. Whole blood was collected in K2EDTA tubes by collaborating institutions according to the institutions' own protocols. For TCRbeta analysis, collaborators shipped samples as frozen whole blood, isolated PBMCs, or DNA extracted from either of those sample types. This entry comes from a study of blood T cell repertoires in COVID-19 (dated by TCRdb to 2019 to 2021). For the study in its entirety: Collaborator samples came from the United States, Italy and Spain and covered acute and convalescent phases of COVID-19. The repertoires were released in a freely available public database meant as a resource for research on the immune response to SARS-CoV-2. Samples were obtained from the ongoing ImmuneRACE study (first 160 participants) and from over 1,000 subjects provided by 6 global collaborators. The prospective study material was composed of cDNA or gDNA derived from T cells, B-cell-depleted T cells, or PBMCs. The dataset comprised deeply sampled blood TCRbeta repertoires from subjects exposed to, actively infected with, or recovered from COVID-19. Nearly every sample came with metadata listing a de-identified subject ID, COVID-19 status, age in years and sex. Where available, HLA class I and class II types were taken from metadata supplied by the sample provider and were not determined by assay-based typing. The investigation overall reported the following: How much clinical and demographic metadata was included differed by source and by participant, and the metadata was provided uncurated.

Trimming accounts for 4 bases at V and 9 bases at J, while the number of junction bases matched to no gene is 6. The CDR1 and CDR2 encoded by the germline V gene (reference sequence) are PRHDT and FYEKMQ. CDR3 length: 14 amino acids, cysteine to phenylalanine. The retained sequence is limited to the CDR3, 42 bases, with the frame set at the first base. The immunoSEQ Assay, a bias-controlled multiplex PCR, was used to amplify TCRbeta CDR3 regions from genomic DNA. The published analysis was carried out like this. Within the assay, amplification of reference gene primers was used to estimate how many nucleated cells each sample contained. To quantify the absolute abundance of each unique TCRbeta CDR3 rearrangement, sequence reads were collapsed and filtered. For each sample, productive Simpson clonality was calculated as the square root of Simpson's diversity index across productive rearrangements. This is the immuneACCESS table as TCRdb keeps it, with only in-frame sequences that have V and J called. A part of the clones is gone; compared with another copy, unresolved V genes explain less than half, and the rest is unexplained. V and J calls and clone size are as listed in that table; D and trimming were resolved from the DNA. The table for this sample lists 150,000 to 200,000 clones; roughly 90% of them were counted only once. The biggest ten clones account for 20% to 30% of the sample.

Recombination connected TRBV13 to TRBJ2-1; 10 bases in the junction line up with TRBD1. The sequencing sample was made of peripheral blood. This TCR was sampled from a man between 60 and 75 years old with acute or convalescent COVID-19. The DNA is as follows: TGTGCCAGCAGCTACGAGGGACAGGGGAGTGAGCAGTTCTTC. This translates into CASSYEGQGSEQFF.